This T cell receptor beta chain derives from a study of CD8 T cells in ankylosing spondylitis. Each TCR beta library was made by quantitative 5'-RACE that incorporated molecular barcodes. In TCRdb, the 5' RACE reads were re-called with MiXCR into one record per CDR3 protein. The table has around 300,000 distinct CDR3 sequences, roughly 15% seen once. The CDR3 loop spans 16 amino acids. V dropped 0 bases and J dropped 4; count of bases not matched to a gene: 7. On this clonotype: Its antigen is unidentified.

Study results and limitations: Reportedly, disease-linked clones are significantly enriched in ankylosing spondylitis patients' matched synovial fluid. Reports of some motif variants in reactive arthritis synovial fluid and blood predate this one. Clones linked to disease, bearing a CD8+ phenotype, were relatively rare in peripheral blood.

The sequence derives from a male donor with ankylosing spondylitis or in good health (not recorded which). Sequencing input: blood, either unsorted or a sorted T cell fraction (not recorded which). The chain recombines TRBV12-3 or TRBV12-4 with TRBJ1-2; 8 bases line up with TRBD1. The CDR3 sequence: CASSLAGTGGLYGYTF. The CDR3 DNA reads TGTGCCAGCAGTTTAGCGGGGACAGGCGGACTCTATGGCTACACCTTC.